This record looks at one TCR beta chain sequence and its context. TCRdb processed the 5' RACE reads anew with MiXCR; each CDR3 protein has one entry. The data contain around 87,000 distinct CDR3 sequences, about 12% of them seen just once; the ten biggest clones take up approximately 39%. The sample originates from a study of spatial heterogeneity in lung cancer. The time point denotes: sample taken at primary tumor resection. The approximately 79 donors had untreated early-stage non-small cell lung cancer. V gave up 1 base and J gave up 5 bases, with 11 bases separating them. This CDR3 region has 13 residues. In germline, CDR1 is DFQATT, CDR2 SNEGSKA (reference sequence).

The clonotype comes from a male donor with early-stage non-small cell lung cancer. This chain joins TRBV20-1 and TRBJ2-5; D remains unclear. Sequenced material: PBMCs, taken at surgery. CDR3 loop: CSARVRGSETQYF. CDR3 bases: TGCAGTGCTAGAGTTCGCGGCAGCGAGACCCAGTACTTC.